This TCR beta chain was found in a study of T cell responses to AZD1222 COVID-19 vaccine. Only in-frame clones appear in the TCRdb table, and some are missing; sequencing was by immunoSEQ multiplex PCR. Reported are some 150,000 clones; the ten largest clones contain 2% to 2.5%. Notes on the study in general: Clonal diversity was possibly underestimated, and white British individuals and females predominated among donors. Only 5 to 7 AZD1222 recipients were seropositive at baseline. There were vaccine-associated CD4 TCRs across spike, dominant at 160-218 and 743-854.

Per germline, CDR1 MRHNA and CDR2 SNTAGT. The CDR3 is 14 amino acids. V was clipped by 6 bases and J by 4 bases, with 15 bases between them. Points on this clone: Its cognate antigen is unknown.

The rearrangement joins TRBV6-4 to TRBJ1-1, with D hard to call. The sequenced sample consisted of peripheral blood. This clonotype was sampled from an adult in good health. The DNA of the CDR3 is TGTGCCAGCAGACCTGACGGACTGATCACTGAAGCTTTCTTT. This codes for CASRPDGLITEAFF.